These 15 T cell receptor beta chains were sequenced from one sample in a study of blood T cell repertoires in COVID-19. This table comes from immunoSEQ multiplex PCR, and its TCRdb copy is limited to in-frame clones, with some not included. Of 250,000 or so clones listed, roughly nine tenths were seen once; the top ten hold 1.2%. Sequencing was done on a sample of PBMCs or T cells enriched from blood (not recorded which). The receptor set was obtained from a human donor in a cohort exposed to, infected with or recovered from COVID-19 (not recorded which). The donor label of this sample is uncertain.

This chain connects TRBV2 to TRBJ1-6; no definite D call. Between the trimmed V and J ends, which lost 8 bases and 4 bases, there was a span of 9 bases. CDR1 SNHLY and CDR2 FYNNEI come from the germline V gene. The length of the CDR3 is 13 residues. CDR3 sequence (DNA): TGTGCCAGCGTGGAGGATTATAATTCACCCCTCCACTTT. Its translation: CASVEDYNSPLHF.

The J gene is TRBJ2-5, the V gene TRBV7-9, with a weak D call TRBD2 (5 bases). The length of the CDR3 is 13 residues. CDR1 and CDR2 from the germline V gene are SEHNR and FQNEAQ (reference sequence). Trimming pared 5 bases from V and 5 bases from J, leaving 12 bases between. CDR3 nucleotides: TGTGCCAGCAGCCGAGGGCAACAGGAGACCCAGTACTTC. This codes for CASSRGQQETQYF. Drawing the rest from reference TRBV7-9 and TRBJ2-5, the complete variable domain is DTGVSQNPRHKITKRGQNVTFRCDPISEHNRLYWYRQTLGQGPEFLTYFQNEAQLEKSRLLSDRFSAERPKGSFSTLEIQRTEQGDSAMYLCASSRGQQETQYFGPGTRLLVL.

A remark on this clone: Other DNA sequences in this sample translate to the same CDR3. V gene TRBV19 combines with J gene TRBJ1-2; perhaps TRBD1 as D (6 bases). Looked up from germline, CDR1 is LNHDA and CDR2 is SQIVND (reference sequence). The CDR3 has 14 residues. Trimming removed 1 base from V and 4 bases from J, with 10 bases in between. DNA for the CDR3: TGTGCCAGTAGTATAGGGGGCAGGGGCTATGGCTACACCTTC. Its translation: CASSIGGRGYGYTF.

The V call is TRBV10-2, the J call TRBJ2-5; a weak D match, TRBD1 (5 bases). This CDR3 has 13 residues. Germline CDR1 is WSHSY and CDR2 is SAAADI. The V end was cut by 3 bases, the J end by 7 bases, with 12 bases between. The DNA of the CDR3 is TGCGCCAGCAGTGACCTTCTCACAGGGACCCAGTACTTC. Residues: CASSDLLTGTQYF.

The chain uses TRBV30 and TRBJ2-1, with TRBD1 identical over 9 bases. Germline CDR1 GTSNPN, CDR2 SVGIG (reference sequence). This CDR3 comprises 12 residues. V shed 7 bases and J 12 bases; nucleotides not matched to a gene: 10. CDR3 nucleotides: TGTGCCTTGATGCACAGGGGGCCCTGGCAGTTCTTC. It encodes CALMHRGPWQFF.

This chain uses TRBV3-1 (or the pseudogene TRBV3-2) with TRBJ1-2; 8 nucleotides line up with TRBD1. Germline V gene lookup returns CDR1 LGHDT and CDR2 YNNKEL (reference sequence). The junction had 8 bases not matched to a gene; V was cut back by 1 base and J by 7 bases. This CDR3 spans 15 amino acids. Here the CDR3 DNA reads TGTGCCAGCAGCCAAGGCCGGACAGGGCGAGGTGGCTACACCTTC. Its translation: CASSQGRTGRGGYTF.

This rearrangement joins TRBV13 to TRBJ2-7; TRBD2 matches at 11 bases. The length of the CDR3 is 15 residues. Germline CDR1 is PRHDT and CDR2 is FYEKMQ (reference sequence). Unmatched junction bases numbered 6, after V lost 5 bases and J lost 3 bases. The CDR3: CASSELLAGDYEQYF. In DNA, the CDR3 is TGTGCCAGCAGCGAACTACTAGCGGGGGACTACGAGCAGTACTTC.

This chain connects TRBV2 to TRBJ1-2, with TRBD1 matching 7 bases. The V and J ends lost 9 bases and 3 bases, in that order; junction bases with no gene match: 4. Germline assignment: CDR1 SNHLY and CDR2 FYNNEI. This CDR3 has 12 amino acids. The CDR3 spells CARLGTDYGYTF. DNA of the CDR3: TGTGCCAGACTTGGGACAGACTATGGCTACACCTTC. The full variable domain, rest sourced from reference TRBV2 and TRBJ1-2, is EPEVTQTPSHQVTQMGQEVILRCVPISNHLYFYWYRQILGQKVEFLVSFYNNEISEKSEIFDDQFSVERPDGSNFTLKIRSTKLEDSAMYFCARLGTDYGYTFGSGTRLTVV.

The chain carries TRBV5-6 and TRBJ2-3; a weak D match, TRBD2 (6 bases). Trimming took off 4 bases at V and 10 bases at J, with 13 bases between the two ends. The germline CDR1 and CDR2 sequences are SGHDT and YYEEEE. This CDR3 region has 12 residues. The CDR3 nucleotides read TGTGCCAGCAGCCAGACTAGTAGCCCGCAGTATTTT. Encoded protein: CASSQTSSPQYF. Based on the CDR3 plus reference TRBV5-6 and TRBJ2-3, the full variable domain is DAGVTQSPTHLIKTRGQQVTLRCSPKSGHDTVSWYQQALGQGPQFIFQYYEEEERQRGNFPDRFSGHQFPNYSSELNVNALLLGDSALYLCASSQTSSPQYFGPGTRLTVL.

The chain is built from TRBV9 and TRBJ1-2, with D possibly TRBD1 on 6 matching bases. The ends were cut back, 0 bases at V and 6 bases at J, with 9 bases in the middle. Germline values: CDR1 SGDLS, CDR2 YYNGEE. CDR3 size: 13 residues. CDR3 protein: CASSVAQGNGYTF. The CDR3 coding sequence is TGTGCCAGCAGCGTAGCACAGGGTAATGGCTACACCTTC.

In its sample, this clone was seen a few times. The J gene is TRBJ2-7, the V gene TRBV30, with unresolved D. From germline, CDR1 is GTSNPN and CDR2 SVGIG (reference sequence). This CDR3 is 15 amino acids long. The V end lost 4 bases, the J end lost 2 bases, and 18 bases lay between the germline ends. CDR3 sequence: CAWTWVRGRTYEQYF. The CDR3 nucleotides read TGTGCCTGGACTTGGGTACGAGGCCGTACCTACGAGCAGTACTTC.

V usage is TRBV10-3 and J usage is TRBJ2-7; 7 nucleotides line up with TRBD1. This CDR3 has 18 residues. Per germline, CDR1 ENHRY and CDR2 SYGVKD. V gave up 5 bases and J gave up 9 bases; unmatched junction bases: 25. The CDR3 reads CAISPLLGKGQSKGVQYF. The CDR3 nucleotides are TGTGCCATCAGTCCCCTCTTAGGAAAGGGACAGAGTAAAGGAGTGCAGTACTTC.

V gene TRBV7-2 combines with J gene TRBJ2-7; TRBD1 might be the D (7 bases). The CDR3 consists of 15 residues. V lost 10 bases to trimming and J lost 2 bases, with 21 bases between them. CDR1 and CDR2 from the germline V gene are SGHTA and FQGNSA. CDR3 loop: CAIDHGAGGTYEQYF. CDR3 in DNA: TGTGCCATCGACCACGGGGCAGGGGGGACCTACGAGCAGTACTTC.

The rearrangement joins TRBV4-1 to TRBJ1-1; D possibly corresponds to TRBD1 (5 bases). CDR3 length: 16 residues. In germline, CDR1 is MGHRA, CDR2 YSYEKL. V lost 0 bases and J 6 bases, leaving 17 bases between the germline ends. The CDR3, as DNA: TGCGCCAGCAGCCAAGATAGTTGGAAGGGGAAACCTGAAGCTTTCTTT. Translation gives CASSQDSWKGKPEAFF.

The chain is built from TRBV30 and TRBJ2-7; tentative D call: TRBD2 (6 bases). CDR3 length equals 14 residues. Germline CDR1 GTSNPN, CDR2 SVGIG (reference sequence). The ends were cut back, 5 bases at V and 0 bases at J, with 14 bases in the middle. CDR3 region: CAWARDFNSYEQYF. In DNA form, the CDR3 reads TGTGCCTGGGCTCGGGACTTTAACTCCTACGAGCAGTACTTC.